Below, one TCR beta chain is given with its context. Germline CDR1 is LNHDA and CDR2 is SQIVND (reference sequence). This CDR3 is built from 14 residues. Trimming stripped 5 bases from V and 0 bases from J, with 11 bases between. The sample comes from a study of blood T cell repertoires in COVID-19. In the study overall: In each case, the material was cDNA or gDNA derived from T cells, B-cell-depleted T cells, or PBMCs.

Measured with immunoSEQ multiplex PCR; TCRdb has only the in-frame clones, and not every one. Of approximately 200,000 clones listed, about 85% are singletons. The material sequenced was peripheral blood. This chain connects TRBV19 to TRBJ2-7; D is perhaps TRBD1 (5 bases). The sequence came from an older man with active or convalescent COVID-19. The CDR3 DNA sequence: TGTGCCAGTAGTCCAGGGTTGAGCTCCTACGAGCAGTACTTC. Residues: CASSPGLSSYEQYF.